The next 20 T cell receptor beta chains were all read from a single sample in a study of CD8 T cells in ankylosing spondylitis (dated by TCRdb to about 2017). Receptor libraries were prepared by 5' RACE. Sequencing instrument: Illumina HiSeq 2500. The raw public reads went through TCRdb reprocessing: fastp at Q25, MiXCR clone calling, in-frame beta chains kept. Under each unique CDR3 protein, matching rows form one entry showing the most common genes and DNA. The sample table holds tens of thousands of distinct CDR3 sequences, of which more than 3% were seen once. The biggest ten clones account for about 4% of the sample. Specimen: blood, either unsorted or a sorted T cell fraction (not recorded which). All receptors derive from a female donor with ankylosing spondylitis or in good health (not recorded which).

This clonotype showed up many times. The chain joins TRBV24-1 to TRBJ2-3; no reliable D call. Between the trimmed V and J ends, which lost 9 bases and 8 bases, there was a span of 8 bases. The CDR3 is 10 amino acids. Germline lookup yields CDR1 KGHDR and CDR2 SFDVKD. For the CDR3, the DNA is TGTGCCACCGCCCCCCGTACGCAGTATTTT. Translating it yields CATAPRTQYF.

This clonotype has at least ten counts. The J gene is TRBJ2-5, the V gene TRBV9, with 8 nucleotides matching TRBD1. Germline lookup yields CDR1 SGDLS and CDR2 YYNGEE. The CDR3 consists of 16 residues. V lost 0 bases, J lost 5 bases, and 9 bases stayed unmatched. In nucleotides, the CDR3 is TGTGCCAGCAGCGTAGGTGGCAGGGGGCTCGGGGAGACCCAGTACTTC. Protein product: CASSVGGRGLGETQYF. Drawing the rest from reference TRBV9 and TRBJ2-5, the complete variable domain is DSGVTQTPKHLITATGQRVTLRCSPRSGDLSVYWYQQSLDQGLQFLIQYYNGEERAKGNILERFSAQQFPDLHSELNLSSLELGDSALYFCASSVGGRGLGETQYFGPGTRLLVL.

This clonotype was counted at least ten times. The chain has TRBV9 and TRBJ2-1; D may match TRBD1 or TRBD2 (5 bases each). V lost 3 bases and J 6 bases, leaving 16 bases between the germline ends. The CDR3 runs to 15 residues. Germline CDR1 and CDR2: SGDLS and YYNGEE. CDR3 sequence (DNA): TGTGCCAGCAGCGGTCCCTCCGGGACGGCCAATGAGCAGTTCTTC. It encodes CASSGPSGTANEQFF.

This clonotype was seen at least ten times. This rearrangement joins TRBV9 to TRBJ2-3; D is unclear. The germline CDR1 and CDR2 sequences are SGDLS and YYNGEE. With 4 bases removed from V and 0 bases from J, the gap between germline ends came to 15 bases. The CDR3 loop spans 16 amino acids. CDR3 in amino acids: CASSPSPGGSTDTQYF. DNA for the CDR3: TGTGCCAGCAGCCCGTCGCCCGGTGGTAGCACAGATACGCAGTATTTT.

This clonotype was detected many times. The J gene is TRBJ2-5, the V gene TRBV9; possibly TRBD1 or TRBD2 for D (5 bases each). The CDR3 consists of 13 residues. Germline CDR1 and CDR2: SGDLS and YYNGEE. Trimming left V 9 bases short and J 7 bases short, with 19 bases between. CDR3 nucleotide sequence: TGTGCCACCTCCCCAGGGCCTGGGGGGACCCAGTACTTC. Translated: CATSPGPGGTQYF.

Many counts were recorded for this clonotype. The chain combines TRBV9 with TRBJ2-5; 7 positions agree with TRBD2. CDR1 SGDLS and CDR2 YYNGEE come from the germline V gene. Trimming at V came to 1 base and at J to 5 bases, leaving 2 bases not matched to a gene. The CDR3 totals 13 residues. The CDR3 coding sequence is TGTGCCAGCAGCGTAATGGGGGGGGAGACCCAGTACTTC. It yields the protein CASSVMGGETQYF.

This clonotype has ten or more counts. The chain joins TRBV9 to TRBJ2-1; 10 bases are a match to TRBD2. V shed 3 bases, J shed 3 bases, and the junction held 9 bases outside the gene matches. Germline loops: CDR1 SGDLS, CDR2 YYNGEE. The CDR3 has 17 residues. This chain's CDR3 is CASSDQIQRGGYNEQFF. The CDR3 region has the DNA TGTGCCAGCAGCGACCAAATACAGCGGGGGGGCTACAATGAGCAGTTCTTC. The whole variable domain, filled in from reference TRBV9 and TRBJ2-1, reads DSGVTQTPKHLITATGQRVTLRCSPRSGDLSVYWYQQSLDQGLQFLIQYYNGEERAKGNILERFSAQQFPDLHSELNLSSLELGDSALYFCASSDQIQRGGYNEQFFGPGTRLTVL.

This clonotype was counted at least ten times. The gene calls are TRBV9 and TRBJ2-3; 8 bases match TRBD1. V was pared by 3 bases and J by 3 bases, with 3 bases of the junction left unmatched. CDR3 length equals 14 residues. Per the germline V gene, CDR1 is SGDLS and CDR2 is YYNGEE. Here the CDR3 reads CASSGDRGTDTQYF. The CDR3 DNA sequence: TGTGCCAGCAGCGGAGACAGGGGAACAGATACGCAGTATTTT.

There are many counts of this clonotype. The gene calls are TRBV9 and TRBJ1-4; D gene uncertain. Germline V gene data show CDR1 as SGDLS and CDR2 as YYNGEE. The V end lost 1 base, the J end lost 5 bases, and 9 bases lay between the germline ends. The CDR3 spans 14 residues. This CDR3 reads CASSVTGRNEKLFF. In nucleotides, the CDR3 is TGTGCCAGCAGCGTAACCGGTCGAAATGAAAAACTGTTTTTT.

This clonotype appeared many times. The rearrangement joins TRBV9 to TRBJ2-2; the D is unclear. V shed 4 bases and J shed 0 bases, with 13 bases lying between them. CDR1 is SGDLS, CDR2 YYNGEE, per germline. The CDR3 has 16 amino acids. This CDR3 is CASSPRPPPNTGELFF. DNA of the CDR3: TGTGCCAGCAGCCCAAGGCCACCCCCGAACACCGGGGAGCTGTTTTTT.

This clonotype appeared many times. V usage is TRBV9 and J usage is TRBJ1-1, with 7 positions matching TRBD1. The CDR3 has 14 amino acids. Germline V lookup: CDR1 SGDLS, CDR2 YYNGEE. V gave up 3 bases and J gave up 3 bases; unmatched junction bases: 5. In nucleotides, the CDR3 is TGTGCCAGCAGCGGACACAGGGGAGACACTGAAGCTTTCTTT. The encoded protein is CASSGHRGDTEAFF.

This clonotype came up many times. The chain links TRBV9 to TRBJ1-2, with 11 bases aligning to TRBD1. The germline gives CDR1 SGDLS, CDR2 YYNGEE. This CDR3 spans 15 amino acids. J was trimmed by 5 bases and V by 3 bases; bases with no gene match: 6. The CDR3 here is CASSARTGGIYGYTF. CDR3 sequence (DNA): TGTGCCAGCAGCGCCCGGACAGGGGGCATATATGGCTACACCTTC.

V and J are TRBV9 and TRBJ2-1, with D uncertain. The CDR3 totals 14 residues. In germline, CDR1 is SGDLS, CDR2 YYNGEE. Between the trimmed V and J ends, which lost 3 bases and 5 bases, there was a span of 12 bases. The CDR3 region has the DNA TGTGCCAGCAGCGATTCCATCACAGACAATGAGCAGTTCTTC. Its translation is CASSDSITDNEQFF.

This clonotype was seen ten or more times. For the CDR3, the DNA is TGTGCCAGCAGCGTTTTTGGGACAGGGACGGGGAACACTGAAGCTTTCTTT. Protein sequence: CASSVFGTGTGNTEAFF. The chain employs TRBV9 and TRBJ1-1; TRBD1 aligns across 9 bases. V was pared by 2 bases and J by 1 base, with 9 bases of the junction left unmatched. Germline V lookup: CDR1 SGDLS, CDR2 YYNGEE. The CDR3 totals 17 residues.

At least ten counts were recorded for this clonotype. This rearrangement joins TRBV9 to TRBJ2-7, with 7 bases matching TRBD1. Looked up from germline, CDR1 is SGDLS and CDR2 is YYNGEE. The CDR3 is made up of 15 amino acids. Trimming took 3 bases from V and 3 from J; bases not matched to a gene: 9. The CDR3 DNA reads TGTGCCAGCAGCGAGGGTACAGGGGTCCTCTACGAGCAGTACTTC. This encodes CASSEGTGVLYEQYF.

Ten or more counts support this clonotype. The chain joins TRBV9 to TRBJ2-1, with D possibly being TRBD1 (5 bases). This CDR3 is built from 14 residues. Per the germline V gene, CDR1 is SGDLS and CDR2 is YYNGEE. V lost 4 bases and J 9 bases, leaving 17 bases between the germline ends. Here the CDR3 DNA reads TGTGCCAGCAGCCCTAACACGGGTCAGGGTGAGCAGTTCTTC. It specifies CASSPNTGQGEQFF.

In its sample, this clonotype was seen many times. V and J are TRBV9 and TRBJ1-1; possibly TRBD1 for D (6 bases). The CDR3 extends over 15 amino acids. V lost 4 bases and J 4 bases, leaving 17 bases between the germline ends. The germline V gene encodes CDR1 SGDLS and CDR2 YYNGEE. The CDR3 is CASSTGTWEGTEAFF. The CDR3 bases are TGTGCCAGCAGCACAGGGACTTGGGAGGGCACTGAAGCTTTCTTT.

The genes are TRBV9 and TRBJ2-2, with TRBD2 identical over 8 bases. There are 16 residues in the CDR3. V was clipped by 5 bases and J by 0 bases; unmatched bases: 6. Germline-derived CDR1 and CDR2 are SGDLS and YYNGEE. The CDR3 loop is CASSDAGGSNTGELFF. Written as DNA, the CDR3 is TGTGCCAGCAGTGATGCGGGGGGCTCGAACACCGGGGAGCTGTTTTTT.

This clonotype was recorded many times. The chain recombines TRBV9 with TRBJ2-7; 8 bases are a match to TRBD2. CDR1 is SGDLS and CDR2 is YYNGEE in the germline V gene. The CDR3 is 15 amino acids. V shed 2 bases, J shed 0 bases, and the junction held 4 bases outside the gene matches. CDR3 in DNA: TGTGCCAGCAGCGTCGCGGGGGGCGGCTCCTACGAGCAGTACTTC. This gives the protein CASSVAGGGSYEQYF.

This clonotype showed up many times. The rearrangement joins TRBV9 to TRBJ1-5; D is undetermined. This CDR3 is built from 14 residues. The ends were cut back, 2 bases at V and 0 bases at J, with 6 bases in the middle. The V gene's germline CDR1 is SGDLS and CDR2 YYNGEE. The CDR3: CASSVLDSNQPQHF. The CDR3 DNA is TGTGCCAGCAGCGTGCTTGATAGCAATCAGCCCCAGCATTTT.